The 2 T cell receptor beta chains reported below all come from one sample, sequenced in a study of cytomegalovirus exposure and HLA in healthy donors. PCR amplification relied on 60 Vbeta primers (plus 13 Jbeta primers). Profiled with immunoSEQ multiplex PCR; TCRdb holds only in-frame clones, not every one. The sample yields around 100,000 clones, around 8% seen once. The specimen sequenced was PBMCs. All receptors come from a man in his fifties in good health and CMV-seronegative.

V gene TRBV5-1 combines with J gene TRBJ2-2, with D hard to call. The CDR3 is made up of 13 amino acids. V was clipped by 1 base and J by 5 bases, with 6 bases between them. The V gene's germline CDR1 is SGHRS and CDR2 YFSETQ. CDR3 residues: CASSLRYTGELFF. The DNA of the CDR3 is TGCGCCAGCAGCTTGCGGTATACCGGGGAGCTGTTTTTT.

V gene TRBV28 combines with J gene TRBJ1-4; 7 bases are shared with TRBD1. Germline trimming cut 6 bases from V and 5 bases from J; bases unmatched to any gene: 9. The CDR3 is made up of 15 amino acids. Germline V gene sequence: CDR1 MDHEN, CDR2 SYDVKM. In DNA form, the CDR3 reads TGTGCCAGCAGAATAACCGGGACAGTCAATGAAAAACTGTTTTTT. It is translated as CASRITGTVNEKLFF.